This is a list of T cell receptor beta chains from one sample in a study of blood T cell repertoires in COVID-19. Profiling relied on immunoSEQ multiplex PCR, and the TCRdb table lists in-frame clones only, not all of them. The sample holds under 400,000 clones, 80% to 90% seen once. The sequenced sample consisted of PBMCs or T cells enriched from blood (not recorded which). Receptors originate from a woman aged 35 to 49 with acute COVID-19. The CDR3 runs from the conserved cysteine through the conserved F or W. The D gene is left open where the match is weak. Size values are once, few and many counts, or a class for expanded clones, and some rows have none.

d_gene: TRBD1; v_gene: TRBV19; abundance: NA; j_gene: TRBJ1-1; CDR3nt: TGTGCCAGCAAGACAGGGGGCGCAAGCGGGACTGAAGCTTTCTTT; CDR3aa: CASKTGGASGTEAFF
d_gene: TRBD1; v_gene: TRBV5-5; abundance: NA; j_gene: TRBJ1-4; CDR3nt: TGTGCCAGCAGGACTGGGACAGGGGGCCCCCCAACTAATGAAAAACTGTTTTTT; CDR3aa: CASRTGTGGPPTNEKLFF
d_gene: TRBD2; v_gene: TRBV29-1; abundance: NA; j_gene: TRBJ2-2; CDR3nt: TGCAGCGTTGAGTCTAGCGGGACGAACACCGGGGAGCTGTTTTTT; CDR3aa: CSVESSGTNTGELFF
d_gene: TRBD1; v_gene: TRBV6-5; abundance: NA; j_gene: TRBJ1-1; CDR3nt: TGTGCCAGCCTGGCGTCGACAGGGGGGAACACTGAAGCTTTCTTT; CDR3aa: CASLASTGGNTEAFF
d_gene: NA; v_gene: TRBV7-9; abundance: NA; j_gene: TRBJ1-3; CDR3nt: TGTGCCAGCAGTTCGGGCTCTGGAAACACCATATATTTT; CDR3aa: CASSSGSGNTIYF
d_gene: NA; v_gene: TRBV2; abundance: many; j_gene: TRBJ2-5; CDR3nt: TGTGCCAGCATGGACATAGGGAGGGAGACCCAGTACTTC; CDR3aa: CASMDIGRETQYF
d_gene: TRBD1; v_gene: TRBV6-5; abundance: NA; j_gene: TRBJ2-5; CDR3nt: TGTGCCAGCACCCCAGGGGGCTTCCTGCGGGGGACCCAGTACTTC; CDR3aa: CASTPGGFLRGTQYF
d_gene: NA; v_gene: TRBV28; abundance: NA; j_gene: TRBJ2-3; CDR3nt: TGTGCCAGCACCCGACCAGGGCTAGATACGCAGTATTTT; CDR3aa: CASTRPGLDTQYF
d_gene: TRBD1; v_gene: TRBV18; abundance: NA; j_gene: TRBJ1-5; CDR3nt: TGTGCCAGCTCACAAGGGACAGGGGCCGGTCAGCCCCAGCATTTT; CDR3aa: CASSQGTGAGQPQHF
d_gene: NA; v_gene: TRBV3-1/TRBV3-2; abundance: NA; j_gene: TRBJ1-6; CDR3nt: TGTGCCAGCAGCCATCGGACAGTAGGGGATTCACCCCTCCACTTT; CDR3aa: CASSHRTVGDSPLHF
d_gene: TRBD1; v_gene: TRBV5-8; abundance: once; j_gene: TRBJ2-4; CDR3nt: TGTGCCAGCAGCCTGGGACAGGGGGCAAACATTCAGTACTTC; CDR3aa: CASSLGQGANIQYF
d_gene: TRBD1; v_gene: TRBV3-1/TRBV3-2; abundance: NA; j_gene: TRBJ2-5; CDR3nt: TGTGCCAGCAGCATCAGACAGGGGCCCGTGGGGGAGACCCAGTACTTC; CDR3aa: CASSIRQGPVGETQYF
d_gene: TRBD2; v_gene: TRBV6-6; abundance: NA; j_gene: TRBJ2-7; CDR3nt: TGTGCCAGCAGTCCTCCTCTAGCGGGAGGGCCCCGGCGCGAGCAGTACTTC; CDR3aa: CASSPPLAGGPRREQYF
d_gene: TRBD1; v_gene: TRBV6-2/TRBV6-3; abundance: NA; j_gene: TRBJ1-1; CDR3nt: TGTGCCAGCAGTTCCAGGGGGCGGGTCACTGAAGCTTTCTTT; CDR3aa: CASSSRGRVTEAFF
d_gene: TRBD1; v_gene: TRBV2; abundance: few; j_gene: TRBJ1-6; CDR3nt: TGTGCCAGCAGGGTGGACAGGCAGAATTCACCCCTCCACTTT; CDR3aa: CASRVDRQNSPLHF
d_gene: NA; v_gene: TRBV15; abundance: NA; j_gene: TRBJ2-3; CDR3nt: TGTGCCACCAGCAGAGGAGAGGCAGATACGCAGTATTTT; CDR3aa: CATSRGEADTQYF
d_gene: NA; v_gene: TRBV29-1; abundance: NA; j_gene: TRBJ1-1; CDR3nt: TGCAGCGTTGACGGGATGGGCTTAGCTGAAGCTTTCTTT; CDR3aa: CSVDGMGLAEAFF
d_gene: NA; v_gene: TRBV18; abundance: NA; j_gene: TRBJ1-2; CDR3nt: TGTGCCAGCTCACCCTCGACAGAGGTGTATGGCTACACCTTC; CDR3aa: CASSPSTEVYGYTF
d_gene: TRBD2; v_gene: TRBV3-1/TRBV3-2; abundance: NA; j_gene: TRBJ2-5; CDR3nt: TGTGCCAGCAGGGGACTAGCGGGGGCTCAAGAGACCCAGTACTTC; CDR3aa: CASRGLAGAQETQYF
d_gene: TRBD1; v_gene: TRBV6-2/TRBV6-3; abundance: NA; j_gene: TRBJ1-1; CDR3nt: TGTGCCAGCAGTTACGTTCAGGGGACAGGGGAGAACACTGAAGCTTTCTTT; CDR3aa: CASSYVQGTGENTEAFF
d_gene: NA; v_gene: TRBV6-1; abundance: few; j_gene: TRBJ1-5; CDR3nt: TGTGCCAGCAGTGAGCAGGCAGGATACCAGCATTTT; CDR3aa: CASSEQAGYQHF
d_gene: NA; v_gene: TRBV6-5; abundance: NA; j_gene: TRBJ2-7; CDR3nt: TGTGCCAGCAGTTACCGGGCTGCGGGTAGTCTGGTCGAGCAGTACTTC; CDR3aa: CASSYRAAGSLVEQYF
d_gene: NA; v_gene: TRBV9; abundance: NA; j_gene: TRBJ1-1; CDR3nt: TGTGCCAGCAGCGTATCACAGGTCACTACTGAAGCTTTCTTT; CDR3aa: CASSVSQVTTEAFF
d_gene: TRBD1; v_gene: TRBV6-5; abundance: NA; j_gene: TRBJ2-7; CDR3nt: TGTGCCAGCAGTTACTCCGGGACAGACTACGAGCAGTACTTC; CDR3aa: CASSYSGTDYEQYF
d_gene: NA; v_gene: TRBV7-2; abundance: NA; j_gene: TRBJ2-7; CDR3nt: TGTGCCAGCAGCTTAGCCGGGGGTCCCTCCTACGAGCAGTACTTC; CDR3aa: CASSLAGGPSYEQYF
d_gene: NA; v_gene: TRBV7-3; abundance: NA; j_gene: TRBJ2-5; CDR3nt: TGTGCCAGCAGCTTGAGTGGGGGGATAGAGACCCAGTACTTC; CDR3aa: CASSLSGGIETQYF
d_gene: NA; v_gene: TRBV11-3; abundance: NA; j_gene: TRBJ2-2; CDR3nt: TGTGCCAGCAGCCCTGGGGATGGACTGAACACCGGGGAGCTGTTTTTT; CDR3aa: CASSPGDGLNTGELFF
d_gene: NA; v_gene: TRBV5-1; abundance: NA; j_gene: TRBJ2-3; CDR3nt: TGCGCCAGCAGCTTGGCCGGACGGGGAAATACGCAGTATTTT; CDR3aa: CASSLAGRGNTQYF
d_gene: NA; v_gene: TRBV4-3; abundance: NA; j_gene: TRBJ1-2; CDR3nt: TGCGCCAGCAGCCATAGAGGAGAGGCGGATGGCTACACCTTC; CDR3aa: CASSHRGEADGYTF
d_gene: TRBD1; v_gene: TRBV5-6; abundance: once; j_gene: TRBJ1-4; CDR3nt: TGTGCCAGCAGCCTCACACTAAACAGGGGAACTAATGAAAAACTGTTTTTT; CDR3aa: CASSLTLNRGTNEKLFF
d_gene: NA; v_gene: TRBV9; abundance: NA; j_gene: TRBJ1-1; CDR3nt: TGTGCCAGCAGCGCCCCTGAGGGAACTGAAGCTTTCTTT; CDR3aa: CASSAPEGTEAFF
d_gene: TRBD1; v_gene: TRBV5-4; abundance: once; j_gene: TRBJ2-5; CDR3nt: TGTGCCAGCAGCTTCAAGGACAGGGGTAGTGGAGAGACCCAGTACTTC; CDR3aa: CASSFKDRGSGETQYF
d_gene: TRBD2; v_gene: TRBV2; abundance: NA; j_gene: TRBJ2-4; CDR3nt: TGTGCCAGCAGTGTTGTAGCGGGAGCCAAAAACATTCAGTACTTC; CDR3aa: CASSVVAGAKNIQYF
d_gene: NA; v_gene: TRBV3-1/TRBV3-2; abundance: NA; j_gene: TRBJ1-4; CDR3nt: TGTGCCAGCAGCCAAGATAGCGGGGGTAGAAAACTGTTTTTT; CDR3aa: CASSQDSGGRKLFF
d_gene: NA; v_gene: TRBV5-6; abundance: NA; j_gene: TRBJ2-2; CDR3nt: TGTGCCAGCAGCTTGGGACCCCCCGGGACCGGGGAGCTGTTTTTT; CDR3aa: CASSLGPPGTGELFF
d_gene: NA; v_gene: TRBV5-6; abundance: NA; j_gene: TRBJ1-1; CDR3nt: TGTGCCAGCAGCTCGTACTCTGAAGCTTTCTTT; CDR3aa: CASSSYSEAFF
d_gene: NA; v_gene: TRBV29-1; abundance: NA; j_gene: TRBJ1-2; CDR3nt: TGCAGCGGTGGGGAGAACTATGGCTACACCTTC; CDR3aa: CSGGENYGYTF
d_gene: TRBD2; v_gene: TRBV4-2; abundance: NA; j_gene: TRBJ2-3; CDR3nt: TGTGCCAGCAGCCATGCGGGAGGCACAGATACGCAGTATTTT; CDR3aa: CASSHAGGTDTQYF
d_gene: TRBD2; v_gene: TRBV7-9; abundance: NA; j_gene: TRBJ2-3; CDR3nt: TGTGCCAGCAGCAAGGGACTAGCGGGAGATAGCACAGATACGCAGTATTTT; CDR3aa: CASSKGLAGDSTDTQYF
d_gene: NA; v_gene: TRBV25-1; abundance: NA; j_gene: TRBJ1-2; CDR3nt: TGTGCCAGCAGTGAACCTGACAGACCCACCTATGGCTACACCTTC; CDR3aa: CASSEPDRPTYGYTF
d_gene: NA; v_gene: TRBV7-9; abundance: NA; j_gene: TRBJ1-1; CDR3nt: TGTGCCAGCAGCCCAGGATTAATGTGGACTGAAGCTTTCTTT; CDR3aa: CASSPGLMWTEAFF
d_gene: NA; v_gene: TRBV12-3/TRBV12-4; abundance: NA; j_gene: TRBJ1-1; CDR3nt: TGTGCCAGCAGTTTAGGTGCGTCTCCTGAAGCTTTCTTT; CDR3aa: CASSLGASPEAFF
d_gene: TRBD1; v_gene: TRBV19; abundance: NA; j_gene: TRBJ1-5; CDR3nt: TGTGCCAGTAATCAGGGGGTCTCAAATCAGCCCCAGCATTTT; CDR3aa: CASNQGVSNQPQHF
d_gene: NA; v_gene: TRBV7-8; abundance: once; j_gene: TRBJ1-1; CDR3nt: TGTGCCAGCAGCTGGGGGGGTGGCACTGAAGCTTTCTTT; CDR3aa: CASSWGGGTEAFF